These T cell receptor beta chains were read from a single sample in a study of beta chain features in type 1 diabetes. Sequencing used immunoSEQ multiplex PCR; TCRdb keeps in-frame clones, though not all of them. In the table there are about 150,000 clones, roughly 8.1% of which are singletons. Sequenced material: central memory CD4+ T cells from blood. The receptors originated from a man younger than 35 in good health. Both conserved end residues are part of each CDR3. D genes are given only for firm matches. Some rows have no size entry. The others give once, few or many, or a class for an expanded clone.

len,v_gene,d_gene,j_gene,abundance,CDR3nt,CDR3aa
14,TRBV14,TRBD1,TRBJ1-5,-,TGTGCCAGCAGCCGAGGACAGGGCAATCAGCCCCAGCATTTT,CASSRGQGNQPQHF
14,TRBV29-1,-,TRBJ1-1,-,TGCAGCGTTGAAGATCTGGTCAGGAACACTGAAGCTTTCTTT,CSVEDLVRNTEAFF
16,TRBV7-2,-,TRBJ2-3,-,TGCGCCAGCAGCCAAGAGGGCAGGGGCGGCACAGATACGCAGTATTTT,CASSQEGRGGTDTQYF
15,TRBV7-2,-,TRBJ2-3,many,TGTGCCAGCAGCTTAGCGGGAGCTAGCACAGATACGCAGTATTTT,CASSLAGASTDTQYF
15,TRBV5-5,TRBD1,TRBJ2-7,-,TGTGCCAGCAGCTCTTCCGGGACAGGGGCCTACGAGCAGTACTTC,CASSSSGTGAYEQYF
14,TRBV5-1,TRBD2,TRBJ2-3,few,TGCGCCAGCAGCTTAAGCGGGAAAACAGATACGCAGTATTTT,CASSLSGKTDTQYF
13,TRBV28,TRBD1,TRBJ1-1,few,TGTGCCAGTAGAACAGGGGGGAACACTGAAGCTTTCTTT,CASRTGGNTEAFF
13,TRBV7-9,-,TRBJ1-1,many,TGTGCCAGCAGCTCTTACAGGGACTATGAAGCTTTCTTT,CASSSYRDYEAFF
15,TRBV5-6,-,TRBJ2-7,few,TGTGCCAGCAGGTCGCGAGACACTGGCCCTAACGAGCAGTACTTC,CASRSRDTGPNEQYF
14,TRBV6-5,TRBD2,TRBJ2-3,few,TGTGCCAGCAGGACTAGCGGGAGGCGGGATACGCAGTATTTT,CASRTSGRRDTQYF
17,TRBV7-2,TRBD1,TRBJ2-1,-,TGTGCCAGCAGGACTCAGGTCCTTGGACAGGGGGCTAATGAGCAGTTCTTC,CASRTQVLGQGANEQFF
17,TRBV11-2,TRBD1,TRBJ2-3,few,TGTGCCAGCAGCTTAGCGGGACAGGGACGGGTGGGAGATACGCAGTATTTT,CASSLAGQGRVGDTQYF
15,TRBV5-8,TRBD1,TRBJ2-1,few,TGTGCCAGCAGCTCCGGGACAGGGGGTTACAATGAGCAGTTCTTC,CASSSGTGGYNEQFF
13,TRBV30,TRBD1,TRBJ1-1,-,TGTGCCTTGGGACAGGGGTCTGGGACTGAAGCTTTCTTT,CALGQGSGTEAFF
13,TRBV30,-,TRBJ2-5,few,TGTGCCTGGAGCAGACAGGAGCTAGAGACCCAGTACTTC,CAWSRQELETQYF
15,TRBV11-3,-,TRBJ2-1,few,TGTGCCAGCAGCCTAACAGGCAGCTCCTACAATGAGCAGTTCTTC,CASSLTGSSYNEQFF
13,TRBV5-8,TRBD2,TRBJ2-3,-,TGTGCCAGCGCGGGGGGTGGTGGAGATACGCAGTATTTT,CASAGGGGDTQYF
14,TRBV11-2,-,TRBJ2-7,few,TGTGCCAGCAGCTTAGGGAGTGGTCCCTACGAGCAGTACTTC,CASSLGSGPYEQYF
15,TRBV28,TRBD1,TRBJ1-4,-,TGTGCCAGCAGTTCGATGGGACAGATGAATGAAAAACTGTTTTTT,CASSSMGQMNEKLFF
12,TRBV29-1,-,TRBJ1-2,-,TGCAGCGTTCGAGCGGGTAACTATGGCTACACCTTC,CSVRAGNYGYTF
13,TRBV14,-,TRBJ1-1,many,TGTGCCAGCAGCCAAGACAGAAACACTGAAGCTTTCTTT,CASSQDRNTEAFF
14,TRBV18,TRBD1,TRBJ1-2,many,TGTGCCAGCTCACTCTCGGAGGGGGCTGGGGGCTACACCTTC,CASSLSEGAGGYTF
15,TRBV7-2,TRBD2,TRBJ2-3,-,TGTGCCAGCAGCAGCGGGAAAGGGTCGACAGATACGCAGTATTTT,CASSSGKGSTDTQYF
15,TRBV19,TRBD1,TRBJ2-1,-,TGTGCCAGTAGCAACACAGGGGGCTCCTACAATGAGCAGTTCTTC,CASSNTGGSYNEQFF
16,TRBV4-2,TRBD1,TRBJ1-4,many,TGTGCCAGCAGCCAAGATCCGGGACAGGGCCGGGAAAAACTGTTTTTT,CASSQDPGQGREKLFF
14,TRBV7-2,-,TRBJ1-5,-,TGTGCCAGCAGCTCTCAGGGTTTCGGGCAGCCCCAGCATTTT,CASSSQGFGQPQHF
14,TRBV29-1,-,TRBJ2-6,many,TGCAGCGCCACGACAGACTCTGGGGCCAACGTCCTGACTTTC,CSATTDSGANVLTF
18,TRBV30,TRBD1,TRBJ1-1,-,TGTGCCTGGAAAGACCCGGAGGGACAGGGGACCACGAACACTGAAGCTTTCTTT,CAWKDPEGQGTTNTEAFF
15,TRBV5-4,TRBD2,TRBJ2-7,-,TGTGCCAGCAGGCCCGGGACTAGCCGATCCTACGAGCAGTACTTC,CASRPGTSRSYEQYF
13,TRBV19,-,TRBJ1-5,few,TGTGCCAGTAGTTCAAGGAGAACCCAGCCCCAGCATTTT,CASSSRRTQPQHF
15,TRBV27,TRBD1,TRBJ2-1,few,TGTGCCAGCACCCTAGGCTCCGGGACAGGATACGAGCAGTTCTTC,CASTLGSGTGYEQFF
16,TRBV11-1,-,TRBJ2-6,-,TGTGCCAGCAGCTTACTTATCCCCTCTGGGGCCAACGTCCTGACTTTC,CASSLLIPSGANVLTF
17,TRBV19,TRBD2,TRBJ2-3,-,TGTGCCAGTAGGCCAGGGACTAGCGGGAGTACTGCAGATACGCAGTATTTT,CASRPGTSGSTADTQYF
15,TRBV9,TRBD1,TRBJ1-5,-,TGTGCCAGCAGCGCCGGGACAGGGGAATTTCAGCCCCAGCATTTT,CASSAGTGEFQPQHF